This TCR beta chain derives from a study of blood T cells in healthy people across ages. Study conclusions and caveats: Naive T cell percentage showed a strong correlation with the diversity of TCR beta.

For the second PCR, which ran for 7 to 11 cycles, a sample-barcoded 5' primer and a J-beta primer mix were used. A single record per CDR3 protein comes from TCRdb applying MiXCR to the 5' RACE reads. The table has around 900,000 distinct CDR3 sequences, around 28% seen once. The CDR3 loop spans 18 amino acids. Per germline, CDR1 LNHDA and CDR2 SQIVND (reference sequence). V lost 4 bases and J lost 3, with 25 bases in between. In regard to this clonotype: Its antigen is still unknown.

Peripheral blood was drawn, about 9.1 milliliters per donor. Material for sequencing was blood. The chain combines TRBV19 with TRBJ2-7; D gene ambiguous. The TCR comes from a woman aged 80 or over in good health. CDR3 DNA: TGTGCCAGTAGTACTCGTACATCTATTCCAGACGGGTACTACGAGCAGTACTTC. The encoded protein is CASSTRTSIPDGYYEQYF.